This entry concerns a single T cell receptor beta chain. The germline V and J ends were trimmed by 0 bases and 0 bases, with 8 bases remaining between them. The CDR3 has 14 amino acids. Germline V gives CDR1 GTSNPN, CDR2 SVGIG (reference sequence). This entry is derived from a study of blood T cell repertoires in COVID-19. Study-wide context: The origin of the acute and convalescent COVID-19 samples was the United States, Italy and Spain. Sources were T cells, B-cell-depleted T cells, or PBMCs; the material itself was cDNA or gDNA.

Original processing notes: By means of reference gene primer amplification, nucleated cell counts were estimated. Profiled with immunoSEQ multiplex PCR; TCRdb holds only in-frame clones, not every one. Clone size and V and J calls were adopted from that table, with D and trimming inferred from the DNA. The sample lists 95,000 to 130,000 clones; roughly nine tenths were seen once. The chain uses TRBV30 and TRBJ1-1, with D unresolved. Sequenced: peripheral blood. The sequence was collected from a human donor with active COVID-19. The donor label of this sample is uncertain. Here the CDR3 DNA reads TGTGCCTGGAGTGTCGGCAGGATGAACACTGAAGCTTTCTTT. It specifies CAWSVGRMNTEAFF. Based on the CDR3 plus reference TRBV30 and TRBJ1-1, the full variable domain is SQTIHQWPATLVQPVGSPLSLECTVEGTSNPNLYWYRQAAGRGLQLLFYSVGIGQISSEVPQNLSASRPQDRQFILSSKKLLLSDSGFYLCAWSVGRMNTEAFFGQGTRLTVV.